Listed here are 21 T cell receptor beta chains from one sample, sequenced in a study of cytomegalovirus exposure and HLA in healthy donors. The PCR employed 60 Vbeta primers together with 13 Jbeta primers. TCRdb keeps only in-frame clones here, not all; method: immunoSEQ multiplex PCR. The table includes about 98,000 clones, roughly three quarters detected once. Material for sequencing was PBMCs. These receptor sequences come from a middle-aged man in good health and CMV-seronegative.

The chain combines TRBV29-1 with TRBJ2-2; 9 bases match TRBD1. V was pared by 7 bases and J by 4 bases, with 4 bases of the junction left unmatched. Germline loops: CDR1 SQVTM, CDR2 ANQGSEA. CDR3 size: 13 residues. The CDR3: CSAGQGITGELFF. In nucleotides, the CDR3 is TGCAGCGCGGGACAGGGCATCACCGGGGAGCTGTTTTTT.

This clone appeared once. The J gene is TRBJ1-1, the V gene TRBV5-4, with no clear D. The CDR3 contains 11 residues. Trimming took 0 bases from V and 7 from J, leaving 4 bases between them. Germline V gene data show CDR1 as SGHNT and CDR2 as YYREEE (reference sequence). The CDR3 coding sequence is TGTGCCAGCAGCTTGGCAGGTGAAGCTTTCTTT. Protein sequence: CASSLAGEAFF. The entire variable domain, with the rest obtained from reference TRBV5-4 and TRBJ1-1, is as follows: ETGVTQSPTHLIKTRGQQVTLRCSSQSGHNTVSWYQQALGQGPQFIFQYYREEENGRGNFPPRFSGLQFPNYSSELNVNALELDDSALYLCASSLAGEAFFGQGTRLTVV.

V is TRBV19 and J is TRBJ2-2; D unclear. CDR1 is LNHDA and CDR2 is SQIVND in the germline V gene (reference sequence). Trimming pared 7 bases from V and 1 base from J, leaving 4 bases between. CDR3 length: 12 amino acids. The CDR3 DNA follows: TGTGCCAGTACGAGGAACACCGGGGAGCTGTTTTTT. Translation: CASTRNTGELFF.

This clone is a singleton in its sample. The rearrangement joins TRBV5-4 to TRBJ2-2; 9 bases are shared with TRBD1. J was trimmed by 8 bases and V by 2 bases; bases with no gene match: 7. CDR3 length: 15 residues. CDR1 SGHNT and CDR2 YYREEE come from the germline V gene (reference sequence). CDR3 bases: TGTGCCAGCAGCTTCCGGGACAGGGAGGCTGGGGAGCTGTTTTTT. It specifies CASSFRDREAGELFF. Supplemented by reference TRBV5-4 and TRBJ2-2, the full variable domain reads ETGVTQSPTHLIKTRGQQVTLRCSSQSGHNTVSWYQQALGQGPQFIFQYYREEENGRGNFPPRFSGLQFPNYSSELNVNALELDDSALYLCASSFRDREAGELFFGEGSRLTVL.

The chain combines TRBV2 with TRBJ1-5; 9 nucleotides agree with TRBD1. With 5 bases clipped from V and 0 bases from J, the junction kept 8 bases outside the gene matches. The CDR3 sequence is 17 residues long. The germline V gene has CDR1 SNHLY and CDR2 FYNNEI. The CDR3 here is CASSIGTGLDSNQPQHF. The CDR3 nucleotides are TGTGCCAGCAGTATCGGGACAGGGTTAGATAGCAATCAGCCCCAGCATTTT.

The V gene is TRBV2, the J gene TRBJ1-6; the match to TRBD1 covers 10 bases. The CDR3 consists of 15 residues. Per germline, CDR1 SNHLY and CDR2 FYNNEI. V lost 6 bases to trimming and J lost 5 bases; unmatched junction nucleotides: 4. The CDR3 sequence: CASSEDRGNNSPLHF. The CDR3 nucleotides are TGTGCCAGCAGCGAGGACAGGGGGAATAATTCACCCCTCCACTTT. The entire variable domain, with the rest obtained from reference TRBV2 and TRBJ1-6, is as follows: EPEVTQTPSHQVTQMGQEVILRCVPISNHLYFYWYRQILGQKVEFLVSFYNNEISEKSEIFDDQFSVERPDGSNFTLKIRSTKLEDSAMYFCASSEDRGNNSPLHFGNGTRLTVT.

This clone was seen a handful of times. The V and J genes are TRBV7-6 and TRBJ2-1; a possible D gene is TRBD1 (7 bases). With 6 bases removed from V and 9 bases from J, the gap between germline ends came to 21 bases. The CDR3 extends over 15 amino acids. CDR1 SGHVS and CDR2 FNYEAQ come from the germline V gene. The CDR3 reads CASSHSLFQGGEQFF. CDR3 sequence (DNA): TGTGCCAGCAGTCATTCATTATTTCAGGGGGGTGAGCAGTTCTTC.

The V call is TRBV19, the J call TRBJ2-7; TRBD1 matches 9 bases. This CDR3 has 15 residues. V was clipped by 5 bases and J by 4 bases; unmatched bases: 9. CDR1 and CDR2 from the germline V gene are LNHDA and SQIVND (reference sequence). The CDR3 nucleotides are TGTGCCAGTAGTGGGAGGACAGGGGCTGTATACGAGCAGTACTTC. This sequence encodes CASSGRTGAVYEQYF.

The chain carries TRBV15 and TRBJ1-2; perhaps TRBD1 as D (5 bases). V gave up 0 bases and J gave up 8 bases, with 10 bases separating them. The CDR3 is 13 amino acids. CDR1 is LNHNV, CDR2 YYDKDF, per germline (reference sequence). CDR3 sequence reads: CATSRDMTDGYTF. CDR3 bases: TGTGCCACCAGCAGAGATATGACAGACGGCTACACCTTC.

The gene calls are TRBV7-9 and TRBJ2-3; 8 bases map to TRBD2. Germline lookup yields CDR1 SEHNR and CDR2 FQNEAQ (reference sequence). V was clipped by 5 bases and J by 2 bases; unmatched bases: 9. CDR3 length: 16 amino acids. The CDR3: CASSTKRGKNTDTQYF. Written as DNA, the CDR3 is TGTGCCAGCAGCACGAAGCGGGGGAAGAACACAGATACGCAGTATTTT.

This clone was seen only once. This rearrangement joins TRBV29-1 to TRBJ1-1; 11 bases match TRBD1. The length of the CDR3 is 13 residues. With 7 bases clipped from V and 1 base from J, the junction kept 2 bases outside the gene matches. From germline, CDR1 is SQVTM and CDR2 ANQGSEA. Written as DNA, the CDR3 is TGCAGCGCGGGACAGGGGGGGAACACTGAAGCTTTCTTT. This codes for CSAGQGGNTEAFF.

This clone was counted between two and nine times. The chain joins TRBV28 to TRBJ2-7; D is perhaps TRBD1 (5 bases). CDR3 length equals 13 residues. Germline CDR1 reads MDHEN; CDR2 reads SYDVKM. Between the trimmed V and J ends, which lost 3 bases and 3 bases, there was a span of 9 bases. The CDR3 loop reads CASSFRGSYEQYF. CDR3 DNA sequence: TGTGCCAGCAGTTTTAGGGGTAGCTACGAGCAGTACTTC. The full variable domain, its missing parts supplied by reference TRBV28 and TRBJ2-7, is DVKVTQSSRYLVKRTGEKVFLECVQDMDHENMFWYRQDPGLGLRLIYFSYDVKMKEKGDIPEGYSVSREKKERFSLILESASTNQTSMYLCASSFRGSYEQYFGPGTRLTVT.

This chain connects TRBV5-1 to TRBJ2-3; D not certain. Germline assignment: CDR1 SGHRS and CDR2 YFSETQ. The CDR3 runs 12 residues. Trimming removed 3 bases from V and 5 bases from J, with 7 bases in between. The chain's CDR3 is CASSYSQDTQYF. CDR3 coding DNA: TGCGCCAGCAGCTATTCCCAAGATACGCAGTATTTT.

This clone was picked up a small number of times. This sequence joins TRBV6-1 and TRBJ1-1, with TRBD1 as a possible D gene (5 bases). This CDR3 contains 11 residues. V shed 10 bases and J shed 2 bases, with 8 bases lying between them. The V gene's germline CDR1 is MNHNS and CDR2 SASEGT. The CDR3 here is CANRRNTEAFF. The CDR3 DNA reads TGTGCCAACAGGAGAAACACTGAAGCTTTCTTT.

The chain is built from TRBV6-1 and TRBJ1-3; 8 bases agree with TRBD1. V dropped 8 bases and J dropped 1; count of bases not matched to a gene: 7. This CDR3 spans 15 amino acids. Germline V gene data show CDR1 as MNHNS and CDR2 as SASEGT. CDR3 amino acids: CASLIQGDSGNTIYF. Written as DNA, the CDR3 is TGTGCCAGCTTAATACAGGGGGATTCTGGAAACACCATATATTTT.

Points on this clone: The junction does not match germline at one end; this may be a read error. The chain joins TRBV28 to TRBJ2-1; TRBD1 matches 9 bases. The CDR3 has 13 amino acids. Per germline, CDR1 MDHEN and CDR2 SYDVKM. CDR3 region: CASSLTPGTGIIF. The CDR3 DNA reads TGTGCCAGCAGTTTGACGCCCGGGACAGGGATCATCTTC. Full variable domain (missing parts from reference TRBV28 and TRBJ2-1): DVKVTQSSRYLVKRTGEKVFLECVQDMDHENMFWYRQDPGLGLRLIYFSYDVKMKEKGDIPEGYSVSREKKERFSLILESASTNQTSMYLCASSLTPGTGIIFGPGTRLTVL.

CDR3 loop: CAIKDTGSYEQYF. CDR3 nucleotide sequence: TGTGCCATCAAGGATACAGGGTCCTACGAGCAGTACTTC. The chain uses TRBV10-3 and TRBJ2-5, with TRBD1 as a possible D gene (6 bases). The J call may not be correct, given that the DNA end is closer to TRBJ2-7. Germline-derived CDR1 and CDR2 are ENHRY and SYGVKD. The CDR3 length is 13 residues.

The rearrangement links TRBV18 to TRBJ1-2; TRBD1 matches 11 bases. This CDR3 has 14 residues. Germline assignment: CDR1 KGHSH and CDR2 LQKENI. Germline trimming cut 3 bases from V and 7 bases from J; bases unmatched to any gene: 4. The CDR3 is CASSPGTGGLGYTF. DNA of the CDR3: TGTGCCAGCTCACCGGGGACAGGGGGACTTGGCTACACCTTC.

The V call is TRBV7-2, the J call TRBJ2-7; TRBD2 agrees at 9 bases. V was pared by 5 bases and J by 3 bases, with 5 bases of the junction left unmatched. Per the germline V gene, CDR1 is SGHTA and CDR2 is FQGNSA. This CDR3 comprises 14 residues. CDR3 sequence reads: CASSPGLAGYEQYF. Written as DNA, the CDR3 is TGTGCCAGCAGCCCGGGACTAGCAGGCTACGAGCAGTACTTC.

The chain combines TRBV5-1 with TRBJ2-2; TRBD2 aligns across 8 bases. The CDR3 is made up of 16 amino acids. V trimming: 4 bases; J trimming: 0 bases; junction bases outside the gene matches: 5. Germline CDR1 reads SGHRS; CDR2 reads YFSETQ. CDR3 in amino acids: CASSPTGGANTGELFF. CDR3 sequence (DNA): TGCGCCAGCAGCCCCACGGGAGGGGCGAACACCGGGGAGCTGTTTTTT.

The V and J genes are TRBV5-1 and TRBJ2-3; tentative D call: TRBD1 (5 bases). Germline CDR1 reads SGHRS; CDR2 reads YFSETQ. V was cut by 4 bases and J by 4 bases, with 7 bases left in between. The CDR3 extends over 12 amino acids. The CDR3 nucleotides are TGCGCCAGCAGCCCCAGGGCAGATACGCAGTATTTT. Translated, it gives CASSPRADTQYF.